The rows below give T cell receptor beta chains drawn from one sample of a study of shared clonotypes between healthy human individuals. Here immunoSEQ multiplex PCR was the method, and the copy in TCRdb shows in-frame clones only, minus some. The sample records nearly 750,000 clones, roughly 72% being singletons. The sample was memory CD4+ T cells sorted from blood. The receptor source for this set is a woman aged 25 to 39 in good health. The CDR3 runs from the conserved cysteine through the conserved F or W. A D gene is named only where the DNA matches it firmly. Part of the rows lack a size; the others show once, few, many or a class for expanded clones.

J: TRBJ2-5; D: TRBD1; V: TRBV29-1; size: NA; CDR3: CSPLTGQGRETQYF; DNA: TGCAGCCCATTAACAGGACAGGGGCGGGAGACCCAGTACTTC
J: TRBJ2-4; D: NA; V: TRBV5-6; size: many; CDR3: CASSLRGAKNIQYF; DNA: TGTGCCAGCAGCTTGAGAGGGGCCAAAAACATTCAGTACTTC
J: TRBJ2-1; D: TRBD2; V: TRBV19; size: NA; CDR3: CASSIGTSVPNNEQFF; DNA: TGTGCCAGTAGTATAGGGACTAGCGTCCCCAACAATGAGCAGTTCTTC
J: TRBJ2-1; D: NA; V: TRBV27; size: NA; CDR3: CASSLKGGRGEQFF; DNA: TGTGCCAGCAGTTTAAAGGGGGGCAGGGGTGAGCAGTTCTTC
J: TRBJ2-7; D: NA; V: TRBV6-1; size: NA; CDR3: CASGKTTYEQYF; DNA: TGTGCCAGCGGTAAGACGACCTACGAGCAGTACTTC
J: TRBJ2-1; D: NA; V: TRBV9; size: once; CDR3: CASSVASAASYNEQFF; DNA: TGTGCCAGCAGCGTAGCTTCGGCCGCATCCTACAATGAGCAGTTCTTC
J: TRBJ2-6; D: NA; V: TRBV4-1; size: NA; CDR3: CASSHVGGANVLTF; DNA: TGCGCCAGCAGCCACGTAGGGGGGGCCAACGTCCTGACTTTC
J: TRBJ1-4; D: TRBD1; V: TRBV9; size: few; CDR3: CASSATGNGEKLFF; DNA: TGTGCCAGCAGCGCGACAGGGAACGGTGAAAAACTGTTTTTT
J: TRBJ1-5; D: NA; V: TRBV18; size: few; CDR3: CASSPWGGQPQHF; DNA: TGTGCCAGCTCACCTTGGGGTGGACAGCCCCAGCATTTT
J: TRBJ2-7; D: TRBD2; V: TRBV6-5; size: NA; CDR3: CASRKTSGTYEQYF; DNA: TGTGCCAGCAGGAAAACTAGCGGCACCTACGAGCAGTACTTC
J: TRBJ1-2; D: NA; V: TRBV7-2; size: NA; CDR3: CASSSNRAGNYGYTF; DNA: TGTGCCAGCAGCTCCAACAGGGCCGGTAACTATGGCTACACCTTC
J: TRBJ1-5; D: TRBD1; V: TRBV18; size: NA; CDR3: CASSPNGQGGEPQHF; DNA: TGTGCCAGCTCACCAAATGGACAGGGAGGTGAGCCCCAGCATTTT
J: TRBJ2-1; D: TRBD2; V: TRBV7-8; size: NA; CDR3: CASSPRLTRRGDNEQFF; DNA: TGTGCCAGCAGCCCCCGTCTGACTCGACGGGGGGACAATGAGCAGTTCTTC
J: TRBJ2-5; D: NA; V: TRBV30; size: NA; CDR3: CAWSAQGKFKETQYF; DNA: TGTGCCTGGAGCGCCCAGGGGAAATTCAAAGAGACCCAGTACTTC
J: TRBJ1-2; D: TRBD1; V: TRBV6-6; size: many; CDR3: CASSRDREFGGYTF; DNA: TGTGCCAGCAGCAGGGACAGGGAATTTGGTGGCTACACCTTC
J: TRBJ1-1; D: NA; V: TRBV6-5; size: NA; CDR3: CASSYQSSGPNEAFF; DNA: TGTGCCAGCAGTTACCAATCGTCCGGTCCAAACGAAGCTTTCTTT
J: TRBJ2-7; D: NA; V: TRBV5-1; size: NA; CDR3: CASSLAWRKGHTYEQYF; DNA: TGCGCCAGCAGCTTGGCGTGGAGAAAGGGTCATACCTACGAGCAGTACTTC
J: TRBJ1-1; D: NA; V: TRBV29-1; size: few; CDR3: CSVVGGTEAFF; DNA: TGCAGCGTTGTGGGGGGGACTGAAGCTTTCTTT
J: TRBJ2-2; D: TRBD1; V: TRBV2; size: NA; CDR3: CATSGTGGTGELFF; DNA: TGTGCCACCTCGGGGACAGGCGGAACCGGGGAGCTGTTTTTT
J: TRBJ2-7; D: TRBD2; V: TRBV11-2; size: NA; CDR3: CASSQERGVNYEQYF; DNA: TGTGCCAGCAGCCAAGAACGGGGGGTCAACTACGAGCAGTACTTC
J: TRBJ1-1; D: NA; V: TRBV28; size: NA; CDR3: CASKVFTEAFF; DNA: TGTGCCAGCAAGGTGTTCACTGAAGCTTTCTTT
J: TRBJ1-4; D: TRBD1; V: TRBV2; size: NA; CDR3: CASRLTGTGGGVEKLFF; DNA: TGTGCCAGCAGATTAACCGGGACAGGGGGCGGAGTAGAAAAACTGTTTTTT
J: TRBJ2-5; D: NA; V: TRBV25-1; size: NA; CDR3: CASSRAAAWGETQYF; DNA: TGTGCCAGCAGTAGGGCAGCCGCCTGGGGAGAGACCCAGTACTTC
J: TRBJ1-2; D: TRBD1; V: TRBV6-6; size: NA; CDR3: CASSSGQAKAGYGYTF; DNA: TGTGCCAGCAGCTCGGGACAGGCCAAAGCGGGCTATGGCTACACCTTC
J: TRBJ1-2; D: TRBD1; V: TRBV28; size: NA; CDR3: CASLGTGPYGYTF; DNA: TGTGCCAGTCTTGGGACAGGCCCCTATGGCTACACCTTC
J: TRBJ1-1; D: TRBD1; V: TRBV28; size: NA; CDR3: CASSLTGVGTEAFF; DNA: TGTGCCAGCAGCCTAACAGGGGTTGGCACTGAAGCTTTCTTT
J: TRBJ2-1; D: NA; V: TRBV4-2; size: NA; CDR3: CASSQVSGSYNEQFF; DNA: TGTGCCAGCAGCCAAGTTAGCGGCTCCTACAATGAGCAGTTCTTC
J: TRBJ2-1; D: TRBD2; V: TRBV28; size: NA; CDR3: CAIDSGSSYNEQFF; DNA: TGTGCCATAGATAGCGGGAGCTCCTACAATGAGCAGTTCTTC
J: TRBJ2-2; D: TRBD1; V: TRBV30; size: NA; CDR3: CARSTPGGLAGELFF; DNA: TGTGCCAGGAGTACCCCAGGGGGCTTGGCCGGGGAGCTGTTTTTT
J: TRBJ1-4; D: NA; V: TRBV28; size: NA; CDR3: CASSPGRIGEKLFF; DNA: TGTGCCAGCAGTCCGGGACGGATCGGTGAAAAACTGTTTTTT
J: TRBJ2-1; D: TRBD2; V: TRBV11-2; size: NA; CDR3: CASSTTSGGHINEQFF; DNA: TGTGCCAGCAGCACTACTAGCGGGGGTCACATCAATGAGCAGTTCTTC
J: TRBJ2-7; D: TRBD2; V: TRBV7-2; size: NA; CDR3: CASSSLAGYEQYF; DNA: TGTGCCAGCAGCTCGTTAGCGGGCTACGAGCAGTACTTC
J: TRBJ2-2; D: NA; V: TRBV27; size: once; CDR3: CASSPLGSGEELFF; DNA: TGTGCCAGCAGTCCCCTGGGCAGCGGTGAGGAGCTGTTTTTT
J: TRBJ1-2; D: NA; V: TRBV5-1; size: once; CDR3: CASSLGGVGARGYTF; DNA: TGCGCCAGCAGCTTGGGCGGGGTGGGGGCGAGAGGCTACACCTTC
J: TRBJ2-7; D: NA; V: TRBV6-4; size: few; CDR3: CASSDVTSYEQYF; DNA: TGTGCCAGCAGTGACGTCACTAGCTACGAGCAGTACTTC
J: TRBJ2-2; D: TRBD1; V: TRBV11-2; size: NA; CDR3: CASRATGTVGAGELFF; DNA: TGTGCCAGCAGGGCGACCGGGACAGTCGGGGCCGGGGAGCTGTTTTTT
J: TRBJ1-3; D: NA; V: TRBV2; size: few; CDR3: CASSNSRVAGNTIYF; DNA: TGTGCCAGCAGTAACAGCAGGGTAGCTGGAAACACCATATATTTT
J: TRBJ1-1; D: TRBD1; V: TRBV5-1; size: few; CDR3: CASSSDRVASEAFF; DNA: TGCGCCAGCAGCAGCGACAGGGTGGCGTCTGAAGCTTTCTTT
J: TRBJ1-4; D: TRBD1; V: TRBV29-1; size: NA; CDR3: CSALQGAVGKLFF; DNA: TGCAGCGCTCTACAGGGGGCGGTCGGAAAACTGTTTTTT
J: TRBJ1-2; D: TRBD1; V: TRBV18; size: few; CDR3: CASSTGQGIGFYGYTF; DNA: TGTGCCAGCTCTACGGGACAGGGGATTGGTTTCTATGGCTACACCTTC
J: TRBJ1-1; D: NA; V: TRBV7-8; size: NA; CDR3: CASSFGGNTEAFF; DNA: TGTGCCAGCAGCTTTGGGGGGAACACTGAAGCTTTCTTT
J: TRBJ2-1; D: TRBD1; V: TRBV19; size: NA; CDR3: CASSKTGSSYNEQFF; DNA: TGTGCCAGTAGTAAGACAGGGAGCTCCTACAATGAGCAGTTCTTC
J: TRBJ2-5; D: TRBD2; V: TRBV6-6; size: NA; CDR3: CASRREGGAETQYF; DNA: TGTGCCAGCAGACGGGAGGGAGGGGCGGAGACCCAGTACTTC
J: TRBJ1-4; D: NA; V: TRBV7-8; size: NA; CDR3: CASSPVLGKLFF; DNA: TGTGCCAGCAGCCCGGTGCTTGGAAAACTGTTTTTT
J: TRBJ2-3; D: TRBD1; V: TRBV5-1; size: once; CDR3: CASSFGTVGDTQYF; DNA: TGCGCCAGCAGCTTCGGGACAGTGGGGGATACGCAGTATTTT
J: TRBJ2-4; D: NA; V: TRBV19; size: many; CDR3: CASRDRLAKNIQYF; DNA: TGTGCCAGTAGGGACAGACTAGCCAAAAACATTCAGTACTTC
J: TRBJ2-2; D: NA; V: TRBV18; size: NA; CDR3: CASSPLVGELFF; DNA: TGTGCCAGCTCACCACTAGTCGGGGAGCTGTTTTTT
J: TRBJ2-1; D: TRBD2; V: TRBV30; size: NA; CDR3: CAWGLSGGYNEQFF; DNA: TGTGCCTGGGGCCTCTCGGGGGGGTACAATGAGCAGTTCTTC
J: TRBJ1-2; D: NA; V: TRBV5-1; size: NA; CDR3: CASSVEARPGGYTF; DNA: TGCGCCAGCAGTGTGGAGGCCAGACCGGGGGGCTACACCTTC
J: TRBJ2-5; D: NA; V: TRBV18; size: NA; CDR3: CASSPPSVSSQETQYF; DNA: TGTGCCAGCTCACCACCATCGGTAAGCTCTCAAGAGACCCAGTACTTC
J: TRBJ1-2; D: TRBD1; V: TRBV5-1; size: NA; CDR3: CASNPQGVSYGYTF; DNA: TGCGCCAGCAACCCACAGGGGGTGAGCTATGGCTACACCTTC
J: TRBJ1-1; D: NA; V: TRBV5-1; size: NA; CDR3: CASSLVWQQGTEAFF; DNA: TGCGCCAGCAGCTTGGTGTGGCAACAGGGCACTGAAGCTTTCTTT
J: TRBJ2-2; D: NA; V: TRBV29-1; size: NA; CDR3: CSVDPGRKYTGELFF; DNA: TGCAGCGTTGACCCAGGGCGGAAGTACACCGGGGAGCTGTTTTTT
J: TRBJ2-2; D: TRBD1; V: TRBV5-1; size: NA; CDR3: CASSPRDRRNTGELFF; DNA: TGCGCCAGCAGCCCCAGGGACAGGAGAAACACCGGGGAGCTGTTTTTT
J: TRBJ1-1; D: TRBD1; V: TRBV18; size: NA; CDR3: CASSSTGGSPEAFF; DNA: TGTGCCAGCTCATCGACAGGGGGATCCCCTGAAGCTTTCTTT
J: TRBJ1-1; D: TRBD1; V: TRBV28; size: NA; CDR3: CASSIMTGGASVAWAFF; DNA: TGTGCCAGCAGTATCATGACAGGGGGCGCATCAGTGGCGTGGGCTTTCTTT